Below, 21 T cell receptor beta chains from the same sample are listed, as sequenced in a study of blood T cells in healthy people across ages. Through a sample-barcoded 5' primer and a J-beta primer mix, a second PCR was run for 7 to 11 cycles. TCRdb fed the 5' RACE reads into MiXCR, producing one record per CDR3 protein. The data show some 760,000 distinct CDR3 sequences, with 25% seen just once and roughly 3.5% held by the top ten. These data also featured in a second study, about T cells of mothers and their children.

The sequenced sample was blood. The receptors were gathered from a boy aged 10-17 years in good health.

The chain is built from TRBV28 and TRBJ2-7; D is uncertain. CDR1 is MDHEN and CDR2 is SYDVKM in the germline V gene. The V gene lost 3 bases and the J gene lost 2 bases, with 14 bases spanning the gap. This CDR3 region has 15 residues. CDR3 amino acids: CASSLRPQNPYEQYF. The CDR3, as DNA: TGTGCCAGCAGTTTGCGACCGCAAAATCCCTACGAGCAGTACTTC.

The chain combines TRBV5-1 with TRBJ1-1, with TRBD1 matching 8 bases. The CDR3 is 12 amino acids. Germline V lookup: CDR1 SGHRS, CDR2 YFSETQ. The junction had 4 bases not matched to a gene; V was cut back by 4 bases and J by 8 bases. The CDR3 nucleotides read TGCGCCAGCAGCCGGAACAGGGGGGAAGCTTTCTTT. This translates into CASSRNRGEAFF. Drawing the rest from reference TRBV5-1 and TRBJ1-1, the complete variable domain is KAGVTQTPRYLIKTRGQQVTLSCSPISGHRSVSWYQQTPGQGLQFLFEYFSETQRNKGNFPGRFSGRQFSNSRSEMNVSTLELGDSALYLCASSRNRGEAFFGQGTRLTVV.

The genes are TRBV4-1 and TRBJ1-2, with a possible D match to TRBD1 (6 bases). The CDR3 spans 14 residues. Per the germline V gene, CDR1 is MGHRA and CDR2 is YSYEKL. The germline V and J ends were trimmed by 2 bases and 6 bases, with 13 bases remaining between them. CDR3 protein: CASSQLAGADGYTF. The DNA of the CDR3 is TGCGCCAGCAGCCAACTCGCAGGGGCGGATGGCTACACCTTC.

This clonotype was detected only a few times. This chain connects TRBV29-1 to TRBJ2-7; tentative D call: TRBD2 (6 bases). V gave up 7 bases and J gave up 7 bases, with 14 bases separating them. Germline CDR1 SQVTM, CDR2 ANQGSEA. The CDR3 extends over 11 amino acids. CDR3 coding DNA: TGCAGCGGGAGGGGATTGGGGGAGCAGTACTTC. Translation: CSGRGLGEQYF.

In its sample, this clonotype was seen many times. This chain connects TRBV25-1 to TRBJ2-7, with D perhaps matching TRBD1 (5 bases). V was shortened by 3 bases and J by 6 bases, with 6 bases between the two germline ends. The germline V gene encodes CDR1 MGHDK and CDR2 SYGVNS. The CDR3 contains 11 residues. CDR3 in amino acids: CASSDQGEQYF. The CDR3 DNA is TGTGCCAGCAGTGATCAGGGCGAGCAGTACTTC.

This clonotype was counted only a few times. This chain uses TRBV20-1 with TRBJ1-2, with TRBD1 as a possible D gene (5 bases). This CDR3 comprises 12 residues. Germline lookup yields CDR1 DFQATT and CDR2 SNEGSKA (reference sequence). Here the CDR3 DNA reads TGCACATACAGGCATGGGGACTATGGCTACACCTTC. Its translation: CTYRHGDYGYTF.

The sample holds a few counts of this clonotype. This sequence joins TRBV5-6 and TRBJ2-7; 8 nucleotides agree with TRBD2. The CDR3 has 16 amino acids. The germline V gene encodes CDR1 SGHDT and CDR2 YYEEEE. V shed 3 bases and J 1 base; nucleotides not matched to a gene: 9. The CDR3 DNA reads TGTGCCAGCAGCTATACAAGGGCTAGCGGGTCCTACGAGCAGTACTTC. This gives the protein CASSYTRASGSYEQYF. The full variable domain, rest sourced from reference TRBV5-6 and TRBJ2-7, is DAGVTQSPTHLIKTRGQQVTLRCSPKSGHDTVSWYQQALGQGPQFIFQYYEEEERQRGNFPDRFSGHQFPNYSSELNVNALLLGDSALYLCASSYTRASGSYEQYFGPGTRLTVT.

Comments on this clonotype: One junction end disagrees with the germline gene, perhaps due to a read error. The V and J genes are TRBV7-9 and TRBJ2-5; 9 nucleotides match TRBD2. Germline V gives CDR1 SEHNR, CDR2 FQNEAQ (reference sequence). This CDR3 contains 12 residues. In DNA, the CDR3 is TGTGCCGGCAGCTTAGCGGGAGAAACCCAGTACTTC. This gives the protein CAGSLAGETQYF.

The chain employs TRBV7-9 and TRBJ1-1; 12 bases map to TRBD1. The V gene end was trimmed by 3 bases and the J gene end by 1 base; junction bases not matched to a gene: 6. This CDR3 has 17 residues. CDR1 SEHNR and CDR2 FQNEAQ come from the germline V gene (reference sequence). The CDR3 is CASSFPGQGAENTEAFF. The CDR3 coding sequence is TGTGCCAGCAGCTTTCCGGGACAGGGGGCCGAGAACACTGAAGCTTTCTTT. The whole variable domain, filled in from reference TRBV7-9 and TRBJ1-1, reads DTGVSQNPRHKITKRGQNVTFRCDPISEHNRLYWYRQTLGQGPEFLTYFQNEAQLEKSRLLSDRFSAERPKGSFSTLEIQRTEQGDSAMYLCASSFPGQGAENTEAFFGQGTRLTVV.

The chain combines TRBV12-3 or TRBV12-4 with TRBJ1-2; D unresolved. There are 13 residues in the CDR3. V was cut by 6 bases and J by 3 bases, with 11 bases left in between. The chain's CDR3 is CASSPAPYYGYTF. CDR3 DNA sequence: TGTGCCAGCAGCCCTGCCCCATACTATGGCTACACCTTC.

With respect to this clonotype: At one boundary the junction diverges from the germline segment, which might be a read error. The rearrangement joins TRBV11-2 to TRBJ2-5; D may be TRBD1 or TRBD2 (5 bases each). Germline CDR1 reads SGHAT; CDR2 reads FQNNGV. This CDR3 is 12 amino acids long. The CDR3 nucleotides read TGTGCCAGCAGCTTTCGAGGGGAGACCCTGTACTTC. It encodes CASSFRGETLYF.

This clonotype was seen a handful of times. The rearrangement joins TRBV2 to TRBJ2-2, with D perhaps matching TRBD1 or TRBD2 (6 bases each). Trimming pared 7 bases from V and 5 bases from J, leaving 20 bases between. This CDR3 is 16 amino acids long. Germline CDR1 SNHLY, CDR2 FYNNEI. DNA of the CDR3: TGTGCCAGCACCGTTCGTCCGGGGGCCCAAACCGGGGAGCTGTTTTTT. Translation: CASTVRPGAQTGELFF.

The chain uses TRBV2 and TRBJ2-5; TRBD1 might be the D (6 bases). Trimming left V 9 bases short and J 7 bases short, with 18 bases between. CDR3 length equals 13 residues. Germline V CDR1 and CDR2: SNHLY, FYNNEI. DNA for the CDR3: TGTGCCAGTTCTCCGGGACAACAGGTGACCCAGTACTTC. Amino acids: CASSPGQQVTQYF.

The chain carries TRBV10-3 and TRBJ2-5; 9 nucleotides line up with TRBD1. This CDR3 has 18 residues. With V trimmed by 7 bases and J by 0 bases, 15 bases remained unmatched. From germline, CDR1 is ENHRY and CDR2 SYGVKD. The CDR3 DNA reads TGTGCCATCATGGACAGGGGAAGGAGGGGGGAATACCAAGAGACCCAGTACTTC. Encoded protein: CAIMDRGRRGEYQETQYF.

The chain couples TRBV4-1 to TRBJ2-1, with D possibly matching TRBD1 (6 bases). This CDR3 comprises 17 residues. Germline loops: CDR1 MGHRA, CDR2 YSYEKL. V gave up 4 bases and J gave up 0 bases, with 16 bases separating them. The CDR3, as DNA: TGCGCCAGCAGCCTAAGAGGGGGAGACCTCTCCTACAATGAGCAGTTCTTC. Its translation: CASSLRGGDLSYNEQFF.

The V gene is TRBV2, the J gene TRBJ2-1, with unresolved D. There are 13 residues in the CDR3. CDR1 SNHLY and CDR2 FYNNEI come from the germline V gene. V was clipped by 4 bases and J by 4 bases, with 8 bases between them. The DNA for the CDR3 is TGTGCCAGCAGTGCTACAAGGTACAATGAGCAGTTCTTC. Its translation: CASSATRYNEQFF.

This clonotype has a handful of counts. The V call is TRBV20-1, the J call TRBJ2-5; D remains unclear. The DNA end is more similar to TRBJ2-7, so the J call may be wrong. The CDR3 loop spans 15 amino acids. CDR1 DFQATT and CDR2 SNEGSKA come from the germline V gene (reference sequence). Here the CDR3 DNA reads TGCAGTGCTAGAAACCTGGTAGAATTCGCCCACGAGCAGTACTTC. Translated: CSARNLVEFAHEQYF.

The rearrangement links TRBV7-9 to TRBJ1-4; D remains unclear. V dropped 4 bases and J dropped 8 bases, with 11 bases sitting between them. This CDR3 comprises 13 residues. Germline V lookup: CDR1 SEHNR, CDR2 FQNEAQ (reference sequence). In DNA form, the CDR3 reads TGTGCCAGCAGCTCTCTCGTCGAGGAAAAACTGTTTTTT. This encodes CASSSLVEEKLFF.

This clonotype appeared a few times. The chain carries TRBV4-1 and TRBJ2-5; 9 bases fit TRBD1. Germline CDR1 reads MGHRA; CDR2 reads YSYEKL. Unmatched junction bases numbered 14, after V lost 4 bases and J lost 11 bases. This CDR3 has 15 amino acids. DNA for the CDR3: TGCGCCAGCAGCCGAGAGGGGACAGGGAGGGTATGGCAGTACTTC. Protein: CASSREGTGRVWQYF.

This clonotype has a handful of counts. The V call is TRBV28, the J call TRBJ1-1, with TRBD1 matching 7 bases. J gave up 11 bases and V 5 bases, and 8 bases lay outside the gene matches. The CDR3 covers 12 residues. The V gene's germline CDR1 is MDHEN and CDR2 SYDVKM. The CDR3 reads CASSNNRGKAFF. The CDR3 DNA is TGTGCCAGCAGTAACAACAGGGGAAAGGCTTTCTTT.

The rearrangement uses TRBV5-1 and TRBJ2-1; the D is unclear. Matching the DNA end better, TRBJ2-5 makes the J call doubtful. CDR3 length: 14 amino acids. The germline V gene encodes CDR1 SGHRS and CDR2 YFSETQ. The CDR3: CASSFGVGPETQYF. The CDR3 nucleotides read TGCGCCAGCAGCTTCGGTGTTGGCCCCGAGACCCAGTACTTC.